This TCR beta chain was identified during a study of monozygotic twins with inflammatory bowel disease. Study conclusions and caveats: For IBD, no single strong associated signal or clonotype was supported. Lower TCRbeta diversity (inverse Simpson) was seen in IBD patients than in healthy co-twins.

The CDR3 loop spans 14 amino acids. Of note for this clonotype: Its antigen is not known.

Nested amplification of TCRalpha and TCRbeta cDNA involved two PCRs of around 16 and 10 cycles. Each CDR3 protein gets one entry in TCRdb, which reprocessed the 5' RACE reads and gives no DNA. The sample has approximately 200,000 distinct CDR3 sequences. The sample taken for sequencing was blood. The receptor was derived from a human donor with ulcerative colitis or Crohn's disease, or a healthy co-twin of an affected twin (not recorded which). The J gene is TRBJ1-3, the V gene TRBV12-3 or TRBV12-4. CDR3 residues: CASNSDSSGNIIYF.